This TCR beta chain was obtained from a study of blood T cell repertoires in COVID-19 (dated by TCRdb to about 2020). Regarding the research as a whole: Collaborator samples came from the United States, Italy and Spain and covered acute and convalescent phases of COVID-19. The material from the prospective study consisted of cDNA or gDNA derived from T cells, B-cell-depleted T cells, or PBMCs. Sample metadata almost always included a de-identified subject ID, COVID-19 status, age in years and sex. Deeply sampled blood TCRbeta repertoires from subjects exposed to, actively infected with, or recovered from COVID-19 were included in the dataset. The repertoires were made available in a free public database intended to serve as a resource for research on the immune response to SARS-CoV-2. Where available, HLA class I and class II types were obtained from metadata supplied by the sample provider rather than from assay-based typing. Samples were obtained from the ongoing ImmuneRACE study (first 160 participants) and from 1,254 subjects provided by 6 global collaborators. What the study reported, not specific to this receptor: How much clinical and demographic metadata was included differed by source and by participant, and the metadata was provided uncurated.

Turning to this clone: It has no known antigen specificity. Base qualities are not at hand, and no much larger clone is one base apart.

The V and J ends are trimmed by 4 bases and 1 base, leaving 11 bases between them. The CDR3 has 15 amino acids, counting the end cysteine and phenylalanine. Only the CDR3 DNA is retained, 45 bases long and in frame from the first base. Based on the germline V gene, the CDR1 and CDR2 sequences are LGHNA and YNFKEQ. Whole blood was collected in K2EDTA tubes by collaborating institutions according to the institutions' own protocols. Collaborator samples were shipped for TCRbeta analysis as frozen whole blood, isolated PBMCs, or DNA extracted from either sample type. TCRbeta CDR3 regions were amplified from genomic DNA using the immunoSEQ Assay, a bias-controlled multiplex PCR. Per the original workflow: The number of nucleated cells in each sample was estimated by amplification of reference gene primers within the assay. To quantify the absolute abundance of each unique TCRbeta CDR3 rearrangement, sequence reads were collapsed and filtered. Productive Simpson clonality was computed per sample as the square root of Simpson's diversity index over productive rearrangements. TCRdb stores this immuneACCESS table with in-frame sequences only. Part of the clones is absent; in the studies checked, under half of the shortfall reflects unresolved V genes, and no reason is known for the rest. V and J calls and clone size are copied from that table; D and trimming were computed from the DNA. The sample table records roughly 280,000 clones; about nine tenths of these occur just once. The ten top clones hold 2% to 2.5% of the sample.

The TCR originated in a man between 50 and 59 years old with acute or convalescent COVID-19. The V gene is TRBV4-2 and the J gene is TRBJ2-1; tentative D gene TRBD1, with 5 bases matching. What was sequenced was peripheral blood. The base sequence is TGTGCCAGCAGCCCGGACATGGTATCCTACAATGAGCAGTTCTTC. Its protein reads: CASSPDMVSYNEQFF.